Listed below are T cell receptor beta chains from one sample, sequenced in a study of CD4 T cells in relation to SARS-CoV-2 and coronaviruses. Clones were sequenced by immunoSEQ multiplex PCR, and TCRdb holds only the in-frame ones, with some missing. The table has about 55,000 clones, 80% to 90% seen once. Input material: memory CD4+ T cells from PBMCs. The source is a human donor in good health. Each CDR3 is given with its conserved first and last residue. D genes are given only for firm matches.

TRBJ2-3,.,14,TRBV11-2,CASSLALGPSAQYF,TGTGCCAGCAGCTTAGCCCTAGGGCCCAGTGCGCAGTATTTT
TRBJ2-5,.,14,TRBV5-1,CASSERGRQETQYF,TGCGCCAGCAGCGAGAGGGGACGGCAAGAGACCCAGTACTTC
TRBJ2-7,.,16,TRBV18,CASSPSRGLGFHEQYF,TGTGCCAGCTCACCCTCGAGGGGTCTGGGCTTCCACGAGCAGTACTTC
TRBJ2-4,TRBD1,15,TRBV28,CASSHRTGTKNIQYF,TGTGCCAGCAGTCACCGGACAGGGACCAAAAACATTCAGTACTTC
TRBJ1-3,TRBD1,18,TRBV4-1,CASSQLPATGLSGNTIYF,TGCGCCAGCAGCCAACTCCCCGCGACAGGGCTCTCTGGAAACACCATATATTTT
TRBJ2-3,.,14,TRBV5-1,CASSLAAGPDTQYF,TGCGCCAGCAGCTTGGCCGCCGGGCCAGATACGCAGTATTTT
TRBJ1-4,TRBD1,15,TRBV7-6,CASSSRDRVGEKLFF,TGTGCCAGCAGCTCCCGGGACAGGGTCGGAGAAAAACTGTTTTTT
TRBJ1-6,.,16,TRBV28,CASSFEDFSYNSPLHF,TGTGCCAGCAGTTTTGAGGACTTCTCCTATAATTCACCCCTCCACTTT
TRBJ2-3,TRBD2,19,TRBV7-8,CASSRGASGRGVRTDTQYF,TGTGCCAGCAGCCGAGGCGCTAGCGGGAGAGGGGTAAGGACAGATACGCAGTATTTT
TRBJ1-1,.,13,TRBV3-1/TRBV3-2,CASSRTDYTEAFF,TGTGCCAGCAGCCGGACAGATTACACTGAAGCTTTCTTT
TRBJ1-5,.,15,TRBV3-1/TRBV3-2,CASSQSRLGNQPQHF,TGTGCCAGCAGCCAATCCCGGTTGGGCAATCAGCCCCAGCATTTT
TRBJ2-7,.,14,TRBV7-8,CASSLVGGQGEQYF,TGTGCCAGCAGCTTAGTTGGGGGGCAGGGCGAGCAGTACTTC
TRBJ2-5,.,12,TRBV11-2,CASSLEQETQYF,TGTGCCAGCAGCTTAGAGCAGGAGACCCAGTACTTC
TRBJ1-5,.,15,TRBV19,CASKASWERNQPQHF,TGTGCCAGTAAAGCGTCCTGGGAACGCAATCAGCCCCAGCATTTT
TRBJ2-5,TRBD2,19,TRBV4-1,CASSQETQGWTSGRETQYF,TGCGCCAGCAGCCAAGAAACACAGGGCTGGACTAGCGGGAGGGAGACCCAGTACTTC
TRBJ2-7,.,14,TRBV7-9,CASSLARPGYEQYF,TGTGCCAGCAGCTTAGCCCGGCCTGGGTACGAGCAGTACTTC